Following are 9 T cell receptor beta chains from one sample sequenced in a study of spatial heterogeneity in lung cancer. For these receptors, no antigen is known. As to time point: sample taken at primary tumor resection. Study results and caveats: It was found that expanded intratumoral alpha and beta TCR counts tracked tumor mutation counts.

TCRdb reanalysed the 5' RACE reads using MiXCR and keeps one entry per CDR3 protein. The sample includes 100,000 to 110,000 distinct CDR3 sequences, about 4.6% seen only once; the top ten take around 20%. The material was lung tumor tissue, obtained at surgery. The receptors were gathered from a male donor with early-stage non-small cell lung cancer.

As DNA, the CDR3 is TGTGCCAGCAGTGAATGGGACGGCAGGAGCCAAGAGACCCAGTACTTC. It yields the protein CASSEWDGRSQETQYF. The chain combines TRBV25-1 with TRBJ2-5; possibly TRBD1 or TRBD2 for D (5 bases each). This CDR3 region has 16 residues. The V and J ends lost 1 base and 1 base respectively, with 13 bases between them. Per the germline V gene, CDR1 is MGHDK and CDR2 is SYGVNS. Looking up the rest from reference TRBV25-1 and TRBJ2-5 gives the full variable domain: EADIYQTPRYLVIGTGKKITLECSQTMGHDKMYWYQQDPGMELHLIHYSYGVNSTEKGDLSSESTVSRIRTEHFPLTLESARPSHTSQYLCASSEWDGRSQETQYFGPGTRLLVL.

This clonotype was recorded at least ten times. The V gene is TRBV9, the J gene TRBJ2-1; TRBD2 matches 10 bases. The J segment lost 0 bases and the V segment lost 4 bases, leaving 4 bases of the junction unmatched. The length of the CDR3 is 16 residues. Germline-derived CDR1 and CDR2 are SGDLS and YYNGEE. The CDR3 nucleotides read TGTGCCAGCAGCCCTAGACTAGCGGGCTCCTACAATGAGCAGTTCTTC. Its protein product is CASSPRLAGSYNEQFF.

This clonotype was counted many times. J is TRBJ1-1 and V is TRBV30; D not resolved. CDR1 and CDR2 from the germline V gene are GTSNPN and SVGIG (reference sequence). The CDR3 contains 14 residues. V was pared by 6 bases and J by 0 bases, with 14 bases between. The CDR3 loop is CACTPGSMNTEAFF. CDR3 bases: TGTGCCTGCACCCCTGGGAGCATGAACACTGAAGCTTTCTTT.

This clonotype was observed many times. The chain has TRBV20-1 and TRBJ2-1; perhaps TRBD2 as D (6 bases). Per the germline V gene, CDR1 is DFQATT and CDR2 is SNEGSKA (reference sequence). This CDR3 comprises 11 residues. Trimming took off 1 base at V and 12 bases at J, with 10 bases between the two ends. The CDR3 DNA follows: TGCAGTGCTAGAGCTTCGCGGGGGCAGTTCTTC. Protein product: CSARASRGQFF.

This clonotype occurred many times. The gene calls are TRBV29-1 and TRBJ2-5; D is unclear. This CDR3 contains 13 residues. Per the germline V gene, CDR1 is SQVTM and CDR2 is ANQGSEA. V shed 1 base and J shed 4 bases, with 10 bases lying between them. CDR3 nucleotide sequence: TGCAGCGTTGAAGCCTCCCGAGGAGAGACCCAGTACTTC. This codes for CSVEASRGETQYF.

This clonotype came up many times. This sequence joins TRBV7-2 and TRBJ2-1; unclear D gene. Trimming removed 3 bases from V and 2 bases from J, with 14 bases in between. The CDR3 consists of 16 residues. The V gene's germline CDR1 is SGHTA and CDR2 FQGNSA. The CDR3 nucleotides read TGTGCCAGCAGCTTCTCGTTGGGCATCGCCTACAATGAGCAGTTCTTC. Translated: CASSFSLGIAYNEQFF.

V is TRBV5-5 and J is TRBJ2-1; 7 nucleotides line up with TRBD1. The CDR3 spans 15 residues. Germline V gene data show CDR1 as SGHKS and CDR2 as YYEKEE (reference sequence). The V gene end was trimmed by 2 bases and the J gene end by 8 bases; junction bases not matched to a gene: 10. CDR3 sequence reads: CASSLVRGGRDEQFF. CDR3 sequence (DNA): TGTGCCAGCAGCTTAGTCCGAGGGGGCAGAGATGAGCAGTTCTTC. The variable domain in full, with the rest retrieved from reference TRBV5-5 and TRBJ2-1, is DAGVTQSPTHLIKTRGQQVTLRCSPISGHKSVSWYQQVLGQGPQFIFQYYEKEERGRGNFPDRFSARQFPNYSSELNVNALLLGDSALYLCASSLVRGGRDEQFFGPGTRLTVL.

V is TRBV28 and J is TRBJ1-1; 9 bases are shared with TRBD1. CDR3 size: 18 residues. Germline V gene lookup returns CDR1 MDHEN and CDR2 SYDVKM. The V gene end was trimmed by 3 bases and the J gene end by 0 bases; junction bases not matched to a gene: 11. CDR3 nucleotide sequence: TGTGCCAGCAGTTTGCCCCCCGGGACAGGGAGAATGAACACTGAAGCTTTCTTT. This gives the protein CASSLPPGTGRMNTEAFF. Together with reference TRBV28 and TRBJ1-1, the CDR3 gives the full variable domain: DVKVTQSSRYLVKRTGEKVFLECVQDMDHENMFWYRQDPGLGLRLIYFSYDVKMKEKGDIPEGYSVSREKKERFSLILESASTNQTSMYLCASSLPPGTGRMNTEAFFGQGTRLTVV.

This clonotype was counted ten times or more. The chain joins TRBV14 to TRBJ2-5; 10 bases align to TRBD2. Germline values: CDR1 SGHDN, CDR2 FVKESK. The J segment lost 9 bases and the V segment lost 1 base, leaving 8 bases of the junction unmatched. This CDR3 is built from 15 residues. CDR3 sequence (DNA): TGTGCCAGCAGCCAAGCATCTAGCGGGAGAACGGCCCAGTACTTC. Protein: CASSQASSGRTAQYF. Combining the CDR3 with reference TRBV14 and TRBJ2-5 gives the whole variable domain EAGVTQFPSHSVIEKGQTVTLRCDPISGHDNLYWYRRVMGKEIKFLLHFVKESKQDESGMPNNRFLAERTGGTYSTLKVQPAELEDSGVYFCASSQASSGRTAQYFGPGTRLLVL.